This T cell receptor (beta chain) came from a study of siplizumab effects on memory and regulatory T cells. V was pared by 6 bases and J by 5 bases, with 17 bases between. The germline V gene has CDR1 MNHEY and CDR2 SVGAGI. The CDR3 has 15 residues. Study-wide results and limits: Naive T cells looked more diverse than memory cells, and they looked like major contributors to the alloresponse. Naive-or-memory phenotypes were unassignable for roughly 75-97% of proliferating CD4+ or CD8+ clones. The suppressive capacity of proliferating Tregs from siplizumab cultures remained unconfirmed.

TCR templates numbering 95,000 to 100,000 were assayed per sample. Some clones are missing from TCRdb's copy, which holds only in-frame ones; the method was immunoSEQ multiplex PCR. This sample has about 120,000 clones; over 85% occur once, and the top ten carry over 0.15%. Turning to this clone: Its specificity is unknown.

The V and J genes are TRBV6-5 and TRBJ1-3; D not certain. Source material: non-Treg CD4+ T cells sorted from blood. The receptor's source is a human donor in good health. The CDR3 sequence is CASSPDRKRRNTIYF. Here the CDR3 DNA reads TGTGCCAGCAGCCCAGATAGGAAGAGAAGAAACACCATATATTTT.